This T cell receptor (beta chain) was sequenced during a study of blood T cells in healthy people across ages. Through a sample-barcoded 5' primer and a J-beta primer mix, a second PCR was run for roughly 6 to 11 cycles. Any given sample supplied a minimum of 3 million CDR3-containing paired-end reads. In TCRdb, the 5' RACE reads were re-called with MiXCR into one record per CDR3 protein. Of 700,000 to 1,000,000 distinct CDR3 sequences listed, under 55% are singletons. A word on this clonotype: The target antigen is unknown.

Study results and caveats: A greater number of naive CD4+ cells and higher diversity distinguished long-lived donors from aged donors. Considered underestimates were the diversity estimates obtained from one million T cells.

The CDR3 spans 11 residues. Germline assignment: CDR1 DFQATT and CDR2 SNEGSKA (reference sequence). Trimming pared 3 bases from V and 10 bases from J, leaving 12 bases between. This rearrangement joins TRBV20-1 to TRBJ1-1; D unresolved. The material sequenced was blood. This TCR derives from a man in his fifties or sixties in good health. The CDR3 reads CSASQQSPAFF. Written as DNA, the CDR3 is TGCAGTGCTAGCCAGCAATCCCCAGCTTTCTTT.